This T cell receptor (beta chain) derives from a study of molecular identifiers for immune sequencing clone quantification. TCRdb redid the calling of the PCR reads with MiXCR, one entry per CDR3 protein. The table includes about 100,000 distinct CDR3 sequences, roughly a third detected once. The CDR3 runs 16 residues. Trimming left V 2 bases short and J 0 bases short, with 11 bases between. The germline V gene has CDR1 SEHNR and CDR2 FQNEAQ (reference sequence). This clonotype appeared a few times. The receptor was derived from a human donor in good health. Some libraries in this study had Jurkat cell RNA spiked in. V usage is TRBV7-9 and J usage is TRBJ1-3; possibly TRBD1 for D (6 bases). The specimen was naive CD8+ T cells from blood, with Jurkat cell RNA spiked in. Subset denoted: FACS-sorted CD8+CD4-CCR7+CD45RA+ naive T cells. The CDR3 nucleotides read TGTGCCAGCAGCTTACCAGGACAGAGCTCTGGAAACACCATATATTTT. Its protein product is CASSLPGQSSGNTIYF.